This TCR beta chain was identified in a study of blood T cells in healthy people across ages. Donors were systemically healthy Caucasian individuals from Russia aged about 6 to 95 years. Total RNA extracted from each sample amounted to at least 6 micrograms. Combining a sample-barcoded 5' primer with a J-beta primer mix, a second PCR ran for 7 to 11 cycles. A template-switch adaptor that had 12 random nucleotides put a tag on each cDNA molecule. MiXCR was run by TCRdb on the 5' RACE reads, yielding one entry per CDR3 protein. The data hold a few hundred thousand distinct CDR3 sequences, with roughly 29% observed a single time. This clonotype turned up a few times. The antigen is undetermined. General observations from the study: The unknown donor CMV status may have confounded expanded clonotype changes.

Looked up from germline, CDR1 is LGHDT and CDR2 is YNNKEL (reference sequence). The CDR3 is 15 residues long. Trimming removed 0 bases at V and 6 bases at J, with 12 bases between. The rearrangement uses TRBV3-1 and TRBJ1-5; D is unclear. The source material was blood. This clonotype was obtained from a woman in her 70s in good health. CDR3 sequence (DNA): TGTGCCAGCAGCCAAGAAGGAACGAGTGGTCAGCCCCAGCATTTT. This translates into CASSQEGTSGQPQHF.